This record looks at one T cell receptor beta chain sequence and its context. These data come from a study of neoadjuvant anti-PD-1 for oral cavity cancer. Study-level background: Around day 43, patients without progression received a fourth nivolumab dose before surgery.

PBMC libraries mostly used about 500 ng of input genomic DNA, with six replicates per sample. The data were produced by immunoSEQ multiplex PCR, yet TCRdb's version contains in-frame clones alone and is incomplete. The sample yields about 15,000 clones, roughly 73% seen once. Stage II-IVA oral cavity squamous cell carcinoma was new and untreated by systemic or radiation therapy. Analysis of PBMCs was direct, with no culture step. The CDR3 consists of 16 residues. The germline V gene encodes CDR1 SGHRS and CDR2 YFSETQ. V was clipped by 3 bases and J by 2 bases; unmatched bases: 9. This TCR was recovered from a person aged 35 to 85 with oral cavity squamous cell carcinoma. The sequenced sample was PBMCs, obtained before nivolumab (anti-PD-1) treatment. This chain joins TRBV5-1 and TRBJ2-3, with 7 bases lining up with TRBD2. The DNA of the CDR3 is TGCGCCAGCAGCTCCCAAGGAGCGGGAATCACAGATACGCAGTATTTT. Residues: CASSSQGAGITDTQYF.